A selection of T cell receptor beta chains follows, all from one sample in a study of long-term antiretroviral therapy in people with HIV. This table comes from immunoSEQ multiplex PCR, and its TCRdb copy is limited to in-frame clones, with some not included. The data show roughly 33,000 clones, roughly three quarters seen once. The material sequenced was unsorted PBMCs, taken 3.1 years after starting antiretroviral therapy. Receptor source: a woman between 45 and 65 years old with HIV. The CDR3 runs from the conserved cysteine through the conserved F or W. A D gene is named only where the DNA matches it firmly. A row's size may be missing; if present it is once, few, many or a size class.

TRBJ1-3	TRBV19	-	-	CASEHRGSGNTIYF	TGTGCCAGTGAACACCGAGGGTCTGGAAACACCATATATTTT
TRBJ1-4	TRBV5-6	-	-	CASSPGSEKLFF	TGTGCCAGCAGCCCGGGTTCTGAAAAACTGTTTTTT
TRBJ1-2	TRBV7-9	once	-	CASSLDSVNGGYTF	TGTGCCAGCAGCTTAGATTCAGTGAATGGCGGCTACACCTTC
TRBJ2-3	TRBV5-4	-	-	CASSLGPTDTQYF	TGTGCCAGCAGCTTGGGTCCGACAGATACGCAGTATTTT
TRBJ2-1	TRBV18	-	TRBD2	CASSLGLAGGENEQFF	TGTGCCAGCTCCCTTGGACTAGCGGGGGGTGAGAATGAGCAGTTCTTC
TRBJ2-5	TRBV18	few	-	CASSPRGQETQYF	TGTGCCAGCTCACCAAGGGGCCAAGAGACCCAGTACTTC
TRBJ1-1	TRBV28	-	-	CASGTHETTEAFF	TGTGCCAGCGGAACCCACGAGACCACTGAAGCTTTCTTT
TRBJ2-3	TRBV19	-	-	CASRPRADTQYF	TGTGCCAGTAGGCCCAGGGCCGATACGCAGTATTTT
TRBJ2-2	TRBV6-6	-	TRBD1	CASSYDRGSGELFF	TGTGCCAGCAGTTACGACAGGGGATCCGGGGAGCTGTTTTTT
TRBJ1-3	TRBV27	once	-	CASTDYSGNTIYF	TGTGCCAGCACCGACTACTCTGGAAACACCATATATTTT
TRBJ2-2	TRBV5-1	-	-	CASSPPYGRDTGELFF	TGCGCCAGCAGCCCCCCATACGGCAGGGACACCGGGGAGCTGTTTTTT
TRBJ2-4	TRBV12-5	-	TRBD1	CASGLGTGGPTKNIQYF	TGTGCTAGTGGTTTAGGGACAGGGGGCCCTACCAAAAACATTCAGTACTTC
TRBJ2-1	TRBV4-1	-	-	CASSQESHNEQFF	TGCGCCAGCAGCCAAGAGTCCCACAATGAGCAGTTCTTC
TRBJ2-1	TRBV27	-	-	CASSLQLGEQFF	TGTGCCAGCAGTCTCCAACTAGGTGAGCAGTTCTTC
TRBJ1-1	TRBV30	-	-	CAWSQTGEAFF	TGTGCCTGGAGCCAAACAGGTGAAGCTTTCTTT
TRBJ1-1	TRBV18	once	-	CASSPNKGNTEAFF	TGTGCCAGCTCACCGAATAAGGGGAACACTGAAGCTTTCTTT
TRBJ2-1	TRBV28	few	TRBD2	CASIPTGGTLNEQFF	TGTGCCAGCATCCCCACCGGGGGGACTTTAAATGAGCAGTTCTTC
TRBJ2-3	TRBV6-4	-	-	CASSDGGATTDTQYF	TGTGCCAGCAGTGACGGTGGCGCGACCACAGATACGCAGTATTTT
TRBJ1-1	TRBV7-8	-	TRBD1	CASSRTGPTEAFF	TGTGCCAGCAGCCGGACAGGGCCCACTGAAGCTTTCTTT
TRBJ2-1	TRBV10-3	-	TRBD1	CAISPGGGQFF	TGTGCCATTTCTCCAGGGGGCGGGCAGTTCTTC
TRBJ2-3	TRBV6-5	-	TRBD2	CASSYSGRGGRNTQYF	TGTGCCAGCAGTTACTCCGGGCGGGGGGGCCGAAATACGCAGTATTTT
TRBJ2-7	TRBV11-3	-	-	CASSSNSYEQYF	TGTGCCAGCAGCTCTAACTCCTACGAGCAGTACTTC
TRBJ1-1	TRBV6-5	once	-	CASSYPGLNTEAFF	TGTGCCAGCAGTTACCCCGGACTGAACACTGAAGCTTTCTTT
TRBJ2-2	TRBV11-2	-	-	CASRPVAPTNTGELFF	TGTGCCAGCAGACCAGTAGCACCAACGAACACCGGGGAGCTGTTTTTT
TRBJ2-2	TRBV7-3	-	-	CASSRPGVSSGELFF	TGTGCCAGCAGTCGGCCGGGAGTCTCTAGTGGGGAGCTGTTTTTT
TRBJ2-5	TRBV7-9	-	TRBD1	CASSHRGQGVETQYF	TGTGCCAGCAGCCACCGAGGGCAGGGGGTCGAGACCCAGTACTTC
TRBJ1-6	TRBV19	-	-	CASSTTGYNSPLHF	TGTGCCAGTAGTACGACAGGCTATAATTCACCCCTCCACTTT
TRBJ2-2	TRBV30	-	-	CAWSMRGQMTGELFF	TGTGCCTGGAGTATGAGGGGACAAATGACCGGGGAGCTGTTTTTT
TRBJ2-7	TRBV5-1	few	-	CASSLKLGGAEQYF	TGCGCCAGCAGCTTGAAGTTGGGGGGGGCCGAGCAGTACTTC
TRBJ2-1	TRBV7-7	few	-	CASSPWTENEQFF	TGTGCCAGCAGCCCCTGGACTGAGAATGAGCAGTTCTTC
TRBJ2-3	TRBV27	-	-	CASSLAAAADTQYF	TGTGCCAGCAGTTTAGCCGCTGCGGCAGATACGCAGTATTTT
TRBJ1-1	TRBV11-2	-	-	CASSLVEGGNTEAFF	TGTGCCAGCAGCTTAGTTGAAGGTGGGAACACTGAAGCTTTCTTT
TRBJ1-6	TRBV30	-	-	CAWSGERGNSPLHF	TGTGCCTGGAGTGGAGAAAGGGGGAACTCACCCCTCCACTTT
TRBJ2-1	TRBV6-5	few	-	CASSYRDSIEQFF	TGTGCCAGCAGTTACAGGGATTCAATTGAGCAGTTCTTC
TRBJ2-7	TRBV4-1	-	TRBD1	CASSHEDRGFGEQYF	TGCGCCAGCAGCCACGAGGACAGGGGCTTCGGGGAGCAGTACTTC
TRBJ2-7	TRBV28	few	TRBD1	CASSFVTGGSEQYF	TGTGCCAGCAGTTTTGTGACAGGGGGCTCCGAGCAGTACTTC
TRBJ2-3	TRBV11-2	-	-	CASSWTVVDTQYF	TGTGCCAGCAGCTGGACGGTGGTAGATACGCAGTATTTT
TRBJ2-2	TRBV9	-	TRBD1	CASSPDRGLTGELFF	TGTGCCAGCAGCCCAGACAGGGGGCTCACCGGGGAGCTGTTTTTT
TRBJ2-7	TRBV19	-	-	CASSIGGGTYEQYF	TGTGCCAGTAGTATAGGGGGAGGTACGTACGAGCAGTACTTC
TRBJ1-1	TRBV19	-	-	CASNTEPNTEAFF	TGTGCCAGTAACACAGAGCCGAACACTGAAGCTTTCTTT
TRBJ2-4	TRBV28	-	TRBD1	CASSPWTGVPLKSKNIQYF	TGTGCCAGCAGTCCATGGACAGGGGTCCCCCTTAAATCCAAAAACATTCAGTACTTC
TRBJ1-2	TRBV7-2	-	-	CASSLEQSHGYTF	TGTGCCAGCAGCTTAGAACAGAGTCATGGCTACACCTTC
TRBJ1-2	TRBV19	-	TRBD1	CASSPGQGSYGYTF	TGTGCCAGTAGTCCGGGACAGGGGAGCTATGGCTACACCTTC
TRBJ2-2	TRBV5-1	once	TRBD1	CASSPVLAPITRTGNTGELFF	TGCGCCAGCAGCCCAGTATTGGCTCCAATTACTCGGACAGGGAACACCGGGGAGCTGTTTTTT
TRBJ2-1	TRBV9	-	TRBD2	CASSVESSGGNEQFF	TGTGCCAGCAGCGTAGAGTCTAGCGGGGGGAATGAGCAGTTCTTC
TRBJ1-5	TRBV2	-	-	CASSDESVGDQPQHF	TGTGCCAGCAGCGACGAGTCAGTAGGGGATCAGCCCCAGCATTTT
TRBJ1-1	TRBV5-4	-	TRBD1	CASRRDRVTEAFF	TGTGCCAGCAGGCGCGACAGGGTCACTGAAGCTTTCTTT
TRBJ1-6	TRBV7-3	-	TRBD1	CASSADRGPNSPLHF	TGTGCCAGCAGCGCCGACAGGGGCCCCAATTCACCCCTCCACTTT
TRBJ2-7	TRBV5-1	-	-	CASSLEGNEQYF	TGCGCCAGCAGCTTGGAAGGGAACGAGCAGTACTTC
TRBJ2-2	TRBV18	once	-	CASSLDPRELFF	TGTGCCAGCTCCCTGGACCCCAGGGAGCTGTTTTTT
TRBJ2-7	TRBV6-5	-	-	CASSYPNSYEQYF	TGTGCCAGCAGTTACCCCAACTCTTACGAGCAGTACTTC
TRBJ2-2	TRBV4-1	-	TRBD2	CASSQVLAGRTGELFF	TGCGCCAGCAGCCAAGTACTAGCGGGGAGGACCGGGGAGCTGTTTTTT
TRBJ1-5	TRBV25-1	-	-	CASTHQPQHF	TGTGCCAGCACCCATCAGCCCCAGCATTTT
TRBJ1-1	TRBV5-6	-	-	CASSGDQGRTTEAFF	TGTGCCAGCAGCGGTGACCAGGGGCGAACCACTGAAGCTTTCTTT
TRBJ1-6	TRBV14	-	TRBD1	CASSLRRQGAHSPLHF	TGTGCCAGCAGCCTCCGAAGACAGGGGGCGCATTCACCCCTCCACTTT
TRBJ1-1	TRBV11-2	-	-	CASSFPLRAGAFF	TGTGCCAGCAGCTTCCCCCTCAGGGCTGGAGCTTTCTTT
TRBJ1-5	TRBV12-5	-	TRBD1	CASGPPTGRNQPQHF	TGTGCTAGTGGTCCCCCGACAGGGCGGAATCAGCCCCAGCATTTT